This T cell receptor (beta chain) emerged from a study of response to subunit inactivated influenza vaccine. TCRdb re-called the RT-PCR reads through MiXCR, storing one row per CDR3 protein. The table shows more than 700,000 distinct CDR3 sequences, with less than 25% occurring only once. Comment on this clonotype: Its target is unknown.

CDR3 length: 16 amino acids. Per the germline V gene, CDR1 is SGHAT and CDR2 is FQNNGV. The V gene lost 4 bases and the J gene lost 0 bases, with 16 bases spanning the gap. Broader study findings: It was suggested by the authors that few new T cells are recruited by each seasonal influenza vaccination.

The receptor was isolated from a middle-aged man who received an inactivated influenza vaccine. The chain has TRBV11-2 and TRBJ2-7, with D tentatively TRBD1 (6 bases). The source was PBMCs from blood, collected less than 6 days after vaccination. In nucleotides, the CDR3 is TGTGCCAGCAGCTCTCATACCCGACAGGCCTCCTACGAGCAGTACTTC. Translation gives CASSSHTRQASYEQYF.